A single sample is the source of the 20 T cell receptor beta chains below, sequenced in a study of shared clonotypes between healthy human individuals. The assay was immunoSEQ multiplex PCR, and TCRdb's table has in-frame clones only and misses some. The table lists about 110,000 clones, under 70% of them singletons. The specimen sequenced was memory CD8+ T cells sorted from blood. Indicated subset: CD45RO+ cells pooled with CCR7-negative TemRA cells. The receptor source for this set is a woman aged 25-40 years in good health.

J is TRBJ2-7 and V is TRBV6-5; 7 positions agree with TRBD1. The CDR3 has 14 amino acids. Looked up from germline, CDR1 is MNHEY and CDR2 is SVGAGI. V gave up 4 bases and J gave up 2 bases; unmatched junction bases: 5. The CDR3 DNA sequence: TGTGCCAGCAGTTTAACCGGGACAGCCTACGAGCAGTACTTC. The encoded protein is CASSLTGTAYEQYF.

At least ten counts were recorded for this clone. This chain connects TRBV15 to TRBJ2-5; TRBD1 is a possible D gene (6 bases). Looked up from germline, CDR1 is LNHNV and CDR2 is YYDKDF (reference sequence). The CDR3 runs 16 residues. Between the trimmed V and J ends, which lost 8 bases and 2 bases, there was a span of 21 bases. The CDR3 DNA reads as TGTGCCACCCTTAACCAGGGAAGAGGGGGACAAGAGACCCAGTACTTC. Encoded protein: CATLNQGRGGQETQYF.

The rearrangement joins TRBV6-1 to TRBJ2-3; maybe TRBD2 (5 bases). Trimming left V 7 bases short and J 4 bases short, with 12 bases between. Germline V gene data show CDR1 as MNHNS and CDR2 as SASEGT. CDR3 length equals 13 residues. The CDR3 sequence is CASKDLAPDTQYF. CDR3 coding DNA: TGTGCCAGCAAGGACTTAGCGCCAGATACGCAGTATTTT.

The chain employs TRBV9 and TRBJ1-6; 7 bases are a match to TRBD1. V lost 4 bases, J lost 8 bases, and 9 bases stayed unmatched. The CDR3 has 15 residues. Germline V lookup: CDR1 SGDLS, CDR2 YYNGEE. In nucleotides, the CDR3 is TGTGCCAGCAGCTCCCGAGGGGGCGGGGATTCACCCCTCCACTTT. Translation gives CASSSRGGGDSPLHF.

The chain recombines TRBV29-1 with TRBJ2-1, with TRBD2 matching over 12 bases. CDR3 length: 14 amino acids. Unmatched junction bases numbered 8, after V lost 7 bases and J lost 7 bases. From germline, CDR1 is SQVTM and CDR2 ANQGSEA. Here the CDR3 reads CSAATSGRSNEQFF. The DNA of the CDR3 is TGCAGCGCCGCGACTAGCGGGAGAAGTAATGAGCAGTTCTTC.

This clone has just a few counts. The V and J genes are TRBV6-4 and TRBJ1-5; D is undetermined. The CDR3 is made up of 13 amino acids. The V end lost 2 bases, the J end lost 9 bases, and 11 bases lay between the germline ends. CDR1 MRHNA and CDR2 SNTAGT come from the germline V gene. The CDR3 coding sequence is TGTGCCAGCAGTGACCGGCCCCATCGGCCCCAGCATTTT. Protein product: CASSDRPHRPQHF.

The chain combines TRBV11-2 with TRBJ2-7, with a possible D match to TRBD1 (6 bases). The V end lost 5 bases, the J end lost 4 bases, and 18 bases lay between the germline ends. Germline lookup yields CDR1 SGHAT and CDR2 FQNNGV. This CDR3 region has 15 residues. The CDR3 DNA reads as TGTGCCAGCAGCCCCCTGATGGGACATCTTTACGAGCAGTACTTC. Translated, it gives CASSPLMGHLYEQYF.

The CDR3 reads CASSMSPTGGGGTQYF. CDR3 DNA: TGTGCCAGTAGTATGTCCCCAACAGGAGGAGGAGGGACCCAGTACTTC. The V gene is TRBV19, the J gene TRBJ2-5; TRBD1 or TRBD2 may be the D gene (5 bases each). Germline V gene sequence: CDR1 LNHDA, CDR2 SQIVND (reference sequence). The CDR3 is made up of 16 amino acids. Trimming took off 3 bases at V and 7 bases at J, with 21 bases between the two ends.

This clone has only one observation. V and J are TRBV6-5 and TRBJ2-2, with TRBD1 matching over 8 bases. V shed 5 bases and J 6 bases; nucleotides not matched to a gene: 2. Germline assignment: CDR1 MNHEY and CDR2 SVGAGI. This CDR3 contains 13 residues. The DNA of the CDR3 is TGTGCCAGCAGTCAGGGGGCTCCCGGGGAGCTGTTTTTT. As protein: CASSQGAPGELFF.

This chain uses TRBV7-8 with TRBJ2-5, with 10 bases aligning to TRBD2. CDR1 and CDR2 (germline): SGHVS, FQNEAQ. The CDR3 has 17 amino acids. Trimming removed 4 bases from V and 4 bases from J; junction bases left unmatched: 12. The CDR3 loop reads CASSSLSTGLARETQYF. In DNA form, the CDR3 reads TGTGCCAGCAGCTCCCTTTCAACGGGACTAGCGAGAGAGACCCAGTACTTC.

V gene TRBV6-1 combines with J gene TRBJ1-3; D ambiguous. The CDR3 is made up of 14 amino acids. Per germline, CDR1 MNHNS and CDR2 SASEGT. With 5 bases removed from V and 3 bases from J, the gap between germline ends came to 11 bases. Here the CDR3 reads CASSTAVDGNTIYF. The CDR3 DNA is TGTGCCAGCAGTACAGCGGTAGATGGAAACACCATATATTTT.

The V call is TRBV19, the J call TRBJ1-4; TRBD1 matches 7 bases. The V and J ends lost 6 bases and 4 bases, in that order; junction bases with no gene match: 2. The CDR3 is made up of 13 amino acids. Looked up from germline, CDR1 is LNHDA and CDR2 is SQIVND (reference sequence). In nucleotides, the CDR3 is TGTGCCAGTAGAGGGACAGATAATGAAAAACTGTTTTTT. Residues: CASRGTDNEKLFF.

The CDR3 spells CASRRGGLSYEQYF. The CDR3 nucleotides are TGTGCCAGCAGACGGGGGGGTCTCTCCTACGAGCAGTACTTC. This chain links TRBV2 with TRBJ2-7, with 8 bases fitting TRBD2. The length of the CDR3 is 14 residues. Trimming cost V 6 bases and J 0 bases; bases outside gene matches: 4. Per the germline V gene, CDR1 is SNHLY and CDR2 is FYNNEI.

The chain joins TRBV7-2 to TRBJ2-1; the match to TRBD2 covers 7 bases. This CDR3 comprises 16 residues. With 5 bases clipped from V and 4 bases from J, the junction kept 11 bases outside the gene matches. Germline V gives CDR1 SGHTA, CDR2 FQGNSA. The CDR3, as DNA: TGTGCCAGCAGCCCGAGGGGCGGGAGTAGTTACAATGAGCAGTTCTTC. Protein sequence: CASSPRGGSSYNEQFF.

This chain joins TRBV9 and TRBJ2-7; D is uncertain. The V gene's germline CDR1 is SGDLS and CDR2 YYNGEE. V lost 0 bases to trimming and J lost 5 bases, with 6 bases between them. This CDR3 is 12 amino acids long. The CDR3, as DNA: TGTGCCAGCAGCGTAGGAGGAAACGAGCAGTACTTC. As protein: CASSVGGNEQYF.

The J gene is TRBJ2-1, the V gene TRBV7-9, with 7 bases fitting TRBD1. V lost 5 bases, J lost 5 bases, and 3 bases stayed unmatched. This CDR3 is 13 amino acids long. Per the germline V gene, CDR1 is SEHNR and CDR2 is FQNEAQ (reference sequence). This CDR3 reads CASSTTGNNEQFF. The CDR3 DNA follows: TGTGCCAGCAGCACGACAGGGAACAATGAGCAGTTCTTC.

This clone was observed a few times. J is TRBJ1-1 and V is TRBV6-5; unclear D gene. V was clipped by 6 bases and J by 3 bases, with 5 bases between them. The CDR3 is 11 amino acids. Germline loops: CDR1 MNHEY, CDR2 SVGAGI. CDR3 coding DNA: TGTGCCAGCAGCTCCTACACTGAAGCTTTCTTT. Translating it yields CASSSYTEAFF.

The rearrangement joins TRBV2 to TRBJ1-2; D is unclear. The germline V and J ends were trimmed by 6 bases and 4 bases, with 27 bases remaining between them. This CDR3 comprises 18 residues. Germline assignment: CDR1 SNHLY and CDR2 FYNNEI. The CDR3 spells CASSPFWAPYNVGYGYTF. CDR3 coding DNA: TGTGCCAGCAGCCCTTTTTGGGCCCCGTATAATGTCGGCTATGGCTACACCTTC.

This clone was seen a handful of times. The chain links TRBV19 to TRBJ2-2; 8 nucleotides agree with TRBD1. The junction had 6 bases not matched to a gene; V was cut back by 7 bases and J by 5 bases. The CDR3 has 14 amino acids. Looked up from germline, CDR1 is LNHDA and CDR2 is SQIVND (reference sequence). The CDR3, as DNA: TGTGCCAGTAAACCGGGACAGGAGACCGGGGAGCTGTTTTTT. As protein: CASKPGQETGELFF.

The V and J genes are TRBV6-4 and TRBJ1-5, with D perhaps TRBD1 (5 bases). The V end was cut by 2 bases, the J end by 15 bases, with 29 bases between. The length of the CDR3 is 17 residues. The V gene's germline CDR1 is MRHNA and CDR2 SNTAGT. The CDR3 DNA reads TGTGCCAGCAGTGACGGTCAGGGTTGGGGATGTTCCTCTTATGGGCATTTT. Amino acids: CASSDGQGWGCSSYGHF.